A selection of T cell receptor beta chains follows, all from one sample in a study of vaccination effects on CD4 cells after COVID-19. These TCRs are of unknown antigen specificity. Here immunoSEQ multiplex PCR was the method, and the copy in TCRdb shows in-frame clones only, minus some. The sample lists 77,000 or so clones; around 81% were seen once. Source: CD4+ T cells from PBMCs cultured with SARS-CoV-2 spike peptides, taken before COVID-19 vaccination. Source of these receptors: a human donor who received a COVID-19 vaccine. The CDR3 runs from the conserved cysteine through the conserved F or W. D genes are given only for firm matches. The listing skips clone size in some rows; elsewhere it reads once, few, many or a size class.

CASSSPGQGGLEQFF	TGTGCCAGCTCATCCCCGGGACAGGGGGGACTTGAGCAGTTCTTC	TRBV5-8	TRBJ2-1	NA	TRBD1
CASRFGGAGGWPEAFF	TGTGCAAGTCGCTTCGGGGGGGCAGGGGGCTGGCCTGAAGCTTTCTTT	TRBV12-2	TRBJ1-1	NA	NA
CASSPRENSNQPQHF	TGTGCCAGCTCACCACGAGAAAATAGCAATCAGCCCCAGCATTTT	TRBV18	TRBJ1-5	few	NA
CASSSRTGETQYF	TGCGCCAGCAGCTCACGGACGGGAGAGACCCAGTACTTC	TRBV5-1	TRBJ2-5	NA	NA
CSARTDLTGELFF	TGCAGCGCCCGGACCGACCTGACCGGGGAGCTGTTTTTT	TRBV29-1	TRBJ2-2	NA	NA
CASSLTTSATNEKLFF	TGCGCCAGCAGCTTGACCACAAGTGCAACTAATGAAAAACTGTTTTTT	TRBV5-1	TRBJ1-4	NA	NA
CASSPTGGPTHEQFF	TGTGCCAGCAGCCCGACAGGGGGCCCCACTCATGAGCAGTTCTTC	TRBV7-3	TRBJ2-1	NA	TRBD1
CAWSVQQQETQYF	TGTGCCTGGAGTGTACAGCAGCAAGAGACCCAGTACTTC	TRBV30	TRBJ2-5	NA	NA
CASRPTGNSPLHF	TGTGCCAGCAGGCCTACAGGGAATTCACCCCTCCACTTT	TRBV2	TRBJ1-6	NA	NA
CASSLQGLGEKLFF	TGTGCCAGCAGCCTGCAGGGGCTTGGTGAAAAACTGTTTTTT	TRBV5-8	TRBJ1-4	NA	NA
CASSDRRAGAEAFF	TGCGCCAGCAGTGATCGGAGGGCCGGAGCTGAAGCTTTCTTT	TRBV10-1	TRBJ1-1	NA	NA
CASSLLQTGTEAFF	TGTGCCAGCAGTTTATTACAAACCGGGACTGAAGCTTTCTTT	TRBV28	TRBJ1-1	few	NA
CASSEVGTGTDSPQHF	TGTGCCAGCAGTGAAGTAGGGACAGGTACTGATTCGCCCCAGCATTTT	TRBV6-1	TRBJ1-5	NA	TRBD1
CASSFRGRDEAFF	TGTGCCAGCAGTTTCAGGGGGCGGGATGAAGCTTTCTTT	TRBV27	TRBJ1-1	NA	TRBD1
CASSAVGPGEAFF	TGTGCCAGCAGCGCCGTGGGCCCGGGTGAAGCTTTCTTT	TRBV6-5	TRBJ1-1	NA	NA